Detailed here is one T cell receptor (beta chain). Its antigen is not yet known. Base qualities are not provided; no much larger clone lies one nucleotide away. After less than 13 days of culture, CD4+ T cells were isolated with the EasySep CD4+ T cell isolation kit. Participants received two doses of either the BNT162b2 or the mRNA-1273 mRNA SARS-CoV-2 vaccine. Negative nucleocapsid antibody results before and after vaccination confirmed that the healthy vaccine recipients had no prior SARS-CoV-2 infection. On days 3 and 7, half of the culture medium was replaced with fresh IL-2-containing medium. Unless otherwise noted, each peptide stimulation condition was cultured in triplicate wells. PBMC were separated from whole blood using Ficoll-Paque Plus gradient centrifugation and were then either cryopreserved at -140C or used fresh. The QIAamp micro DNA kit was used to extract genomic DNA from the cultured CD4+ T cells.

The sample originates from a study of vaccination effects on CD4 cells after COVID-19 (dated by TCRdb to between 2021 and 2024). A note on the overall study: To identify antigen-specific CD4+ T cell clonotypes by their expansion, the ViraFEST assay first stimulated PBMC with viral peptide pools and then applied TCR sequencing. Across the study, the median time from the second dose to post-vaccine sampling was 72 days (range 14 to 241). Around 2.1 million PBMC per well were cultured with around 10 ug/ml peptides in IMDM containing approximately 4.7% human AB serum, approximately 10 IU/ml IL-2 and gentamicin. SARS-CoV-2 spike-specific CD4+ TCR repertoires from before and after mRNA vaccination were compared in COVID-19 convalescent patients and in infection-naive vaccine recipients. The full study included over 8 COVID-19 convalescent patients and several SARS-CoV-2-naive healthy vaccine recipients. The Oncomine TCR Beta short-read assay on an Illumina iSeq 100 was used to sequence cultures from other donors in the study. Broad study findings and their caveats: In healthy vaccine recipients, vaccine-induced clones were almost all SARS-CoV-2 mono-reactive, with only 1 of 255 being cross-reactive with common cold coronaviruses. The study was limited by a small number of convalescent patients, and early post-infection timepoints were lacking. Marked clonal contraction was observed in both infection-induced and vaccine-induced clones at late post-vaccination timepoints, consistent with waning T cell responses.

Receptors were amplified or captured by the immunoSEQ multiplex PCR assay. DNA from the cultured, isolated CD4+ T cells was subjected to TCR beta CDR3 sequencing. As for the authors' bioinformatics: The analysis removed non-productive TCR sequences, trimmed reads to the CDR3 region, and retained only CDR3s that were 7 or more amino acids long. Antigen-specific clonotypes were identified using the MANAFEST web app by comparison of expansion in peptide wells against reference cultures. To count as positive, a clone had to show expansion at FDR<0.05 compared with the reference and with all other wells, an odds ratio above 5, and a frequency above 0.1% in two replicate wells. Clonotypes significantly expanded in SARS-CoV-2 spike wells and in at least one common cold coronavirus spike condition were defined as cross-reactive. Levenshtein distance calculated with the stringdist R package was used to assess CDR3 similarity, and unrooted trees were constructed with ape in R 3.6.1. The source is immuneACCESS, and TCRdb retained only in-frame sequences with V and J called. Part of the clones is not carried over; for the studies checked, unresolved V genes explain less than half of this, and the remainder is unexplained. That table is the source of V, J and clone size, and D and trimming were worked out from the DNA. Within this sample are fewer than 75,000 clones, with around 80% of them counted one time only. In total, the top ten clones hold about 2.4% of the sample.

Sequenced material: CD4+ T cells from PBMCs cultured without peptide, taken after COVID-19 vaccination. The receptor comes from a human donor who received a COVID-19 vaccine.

The DNA sequence is given as TGTGCCAGCAGTTTAGCGGCCCGGCCCCAGCATTTT. It translates as CASSLAARPQHF. The receptor chain draws on TRBV28 and TRBJ1-5; the D segment cannot be called with confidence. The CDR3 sequence holds 12 residues, the cysteine and phenylalanine included. The CDR3 DNA has 36 bases and is translated from base 1. At the junction V is shortened by 2 bases and J by 9 bases, with 8 bases in between. The CDR1 and CDR2 encoded by the germline V gene are MDHEN and SYDVKM.